These 11 T cell receptor beta chains came from one sample sequenced in a study of spatial heterogeneity in lung cancer (dated by TCRdb to the late 2010s). What the time point label conveys for this sample: sample taken at primary tumor resection. Antigens for these TCRs are unknown. Broader findings and caveats from the paper: A correlation was observed between the number of expanded intratumoral alpha and beta TCRs and the tumor nonsynonymous mutation count.

Libraries were prepared through 5' RACE. Sequencing relied on a NextSeq 500. TCRdb cleaned the public reads at Q25 with fastp, built clones with MiXCR and kept in-frame beta chains. Here each entry gathers all rows of one CDR3 protein and keeps the most common genes and DNA. This sample is represented by around 5,000 distinct CDR3 sequences; over 25% of them were singletons. Approximately 26% of the sample goes to the ten largest clones. The material sequenced was lung tumor tissue, taken at surgery. Source of these receptors: a female donor with early-stage non-small cell lung cancer.

This clonotype qualifies as medium-sized. The rearrangement joins TRBV19 to TRBJ1-1, with D unclear. CDR1 and CDR2 from the germline V gene are LNHDA and SQIVND (reference sequence). Deletions cut 2 bases from V and 1 base from J, with 2 bases between. The CDR3 covers 12 residues. The CDR3 nucleotides are TGTGCCAGTAGTATACAGAACACTGAAGCTTTCTTT. It specifies CASSIQNTEAFF.

This clonotype is a singleton in its sample. The chain combines TRBV9 with TRBJ2-7; perhaps TRBD2 as D (5 bases). Germline assignment: CDR1 SGDLS and CDR2 YYNGEE. The ends were cut back, 4 bases at V and 5 bases at J, with 13 bases in the middle. This CDR3 comprises 13 residues. The CDR3 sequence is CASSLRAEDEQYF. The CDR3 DNA sequence: TGTGCCAGCAGCCTACGGGCGGAGGACGAGCAGTACTTC.

This clonotype was counted many times. The V and J genes are TRBV5-6 and TRBJ1-6; D may be TRBD1 (5 bases). The V and J ends lost 6 bases and 10 bases respectively, with 23 bases between them. Per the germline V gene, CDR1 is SGHDT and CDR2 is YYEEEE. The CDR3 has 16 amino acids. The CDR3 sequence is CASTSTIGQGGSPLHF. The CDR3 region has the DNA TGTGCCAGCACCTCGACGATCGGGCAGGGCGGCTCACCCCTCCACTTT.

This clonotype was detected many times. The chain links TRBV11-2 to TRBJ1-1; D may be TRBD1 (5 bases). Germline V gene sequence: CDR1 SGHAT, CDR2 FQNNGV. This CDR3 spans 15 amino acids. The V and J ends lost 5 bases and 2 bases respectively, with 15 bases between them. CDR3 coding DNA: TGTGCCAGCAGCCCAATGGGGCGACGAAACACTGAAGCTTTCTTT. Protein product: CASSPMGRRNTEAFF.

The chain uses TRBV20-1 and TRBJ1-1; possible D gene TRBD1, 5 bases. CDR3 length equals 15 residues. Germline lookup yields CDR1 DFQATT and CDR2 SNEGSKA (reference sequence). V lost 3 bases to trimming and J lost 0 bases, with 14 bases between them. The CDR3 nucleotides read TGCAGTGCTAGTCTCCGTCCAGGGATGAACACTGAAGCTTTCTTT. This codes for CSASLRPGMNTEAFF.

The chain has TRBV5-1 and TRBJ2-7, with TRBD2 matching over 7 bases. V lost 2 bases and J lost 6; bases outside the gene matches: 11. The CDR3 runs to 15 residues. Germline CDR1 and CDR2: SGHRS and YFSETQ. This CDR3 is CASSFGREWPSEQYF. CDR3 DNA sequence: TGCGCCAGCAGCTTTGGGCGGGAGTGGCCCTCCGAGCAGTACTTC.

A remark on this clonotype: This may stem from a read error, because a much larger clone lies one nucleotide away. This chain joins TRBV30 and TRBJ1-4; 11 nucleotides align to TRBD1. The CDR3 covers 14 residues. CDR1 and CDR2 from the germline V gene are GTSNPN and SVGIG (reference sequence). Losses at the gene ends were 1 base for V and 7 bases for J; bases not matched to a gene: 2. The CDR3: CAWSGTGGCEKLFF. CDR3 DNA sequence: TGTGCCTGGAGTGGGACAGGGGGCTGTGAAAAACTGTTTTTT.

In its sample, this clonotype ranks as medium-sized (0.01 to 0.1%). The chain has TRBV7-2 and TRBJ2-2, with 11 positions matching TRBD1. Trimming at V came to 5 bases and at J to 7 bases, leaving 9 bases not matched to a gene. There are 16 residues in the CDR3. Germline CDR1 and CDR2: SGHTA and FQGNSA. This CDR3 reads CASSAPGQGAIGELFF. The CDR3 DNA sequence: TGTGCCAGCAGCGCTCCAGGACAGGGGGCGATCGGGGAGCTGTTTTTT.

This clonotype appeared a single time. The rearrangement uses TRBV29-1 and TRBJ2-1; perhaps TRBD2 as D (6 bases). Germline V gives CDR1 SQVTM, CDR2 ANQGSEA. CDR3 length: 12 amino acids. V was shortened by 0 bases and J by 9 bases, with 9 bases between the two germline ends. The CDR3 loop reads CSVEDAGIEQFF. In DNA form, the CDR3 reads TGCAGCGTTGAAGATGCGGGGATTGAGCAGTTCTTC.

The chain carries TRBV28 and TRBJ1-1; tentatively, D is TRBD1 (6 bases). The CDR3 extends over 15 amino acids. V was clipped by 1 base and J by 3 bases, with 12 bases between them. CDR1 and CDR2 from the germline V gene are MDHEN and SYDVKM. The CDR3 sequence is CASSLSPGVDTEAFF. The CDR3 DNA reads TGTGCCAGCAGTTTATCGCCAGGGGTGGACACTGAAGCTTTCTTT.

This clonotype was recorded at least ten times. The chain has TRBV5-1 and TRBJ1-1, with no clear D. V was pared by 0 bases and J by 1 base, with 13 bases between. From germline, CDR1 is SGHRS and CDR2 YFSETQ. CDR3 length: 16 residues. The CDR3 sequence is CASSLGFNSRNTEAFF. The CDR3, as DNA: TGCGCCAGCAGCTTGGGTTTCAACAGTCGGAACACTGAAGCTTTCTTT. The complete variable domain, with remaining parts taken from reference TRBV5-1 and TRBJ1-1, reads KAGVTQTPRYLIKTRGQQVTLSCSPISGHRSVSWYQQTPGQGLQFLFEYFSETQRNKGNFPGRFSGRQFSNSRSEMNVSTLELGDSALYLCASSLGFNSRNTEAFFGQGTRLTVV.